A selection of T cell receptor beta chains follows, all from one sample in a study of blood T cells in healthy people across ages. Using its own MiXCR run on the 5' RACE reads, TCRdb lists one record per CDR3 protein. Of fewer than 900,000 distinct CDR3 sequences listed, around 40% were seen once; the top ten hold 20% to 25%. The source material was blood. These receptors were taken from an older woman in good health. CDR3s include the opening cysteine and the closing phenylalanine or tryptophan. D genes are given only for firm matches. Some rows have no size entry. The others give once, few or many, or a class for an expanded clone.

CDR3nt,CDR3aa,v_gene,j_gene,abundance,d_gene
TGTGCCAGCAGCTTAGTTAGCGGGGTAGGGTATGGCTACACCTTC,CASSLVSGVGYGYTF,TRBV11-2,TRBJ1-2,few,-
TGTGCCATCAGTGTAGGCGGGGCAAGCTCCTACAATGAGCAGTTCTTC,CAISVGGASSYNEQFF,TRBV10-3,TRBJ2-1,-,-
TGTGCCAGCAGTTCGGACGGTCCCCGAGGCTCCTACGAGCAGTACTTC,CASSSDGPRGSYEQYF,TRBV27,TRBJ2-7,-,-
TGTGCCAGCAGTCGCCGACAGGGGGATTCATTTAACTATGGCTACACCTTC,CASSRRQGDSFNYGYTF,TRBV7-2,TRBJ1-2,few,TRBD1
TGCAGTGCTAGTAGGGGCGGGGACTGGTCCCTCTCCTACGAGCAGTACTTC,CSASRGGDWSLSYEQYF,TRBV20-1,TRBJ2-7,few,-
TGTGCCAGTAGTTACGGGCGGGACAACACCGGGGAGCTGTTTTTT,CASSYGRDNTGELFF,TRBV6-2/TRBV6-3,TRBJ2-2,-,-
TGTGCCAGCAGCTTAGCGATCAGAGGGAGCACTGAAGCTTTCTTT,CASSLAIRGSTEAFF,TRBV7-8,TRBJ1-1,-,-
TGTGCCACCAGTGCTCACACCGGGGGGCCGTTTTTT,CATSAHTGGPFF,TRBV24-1,TRBJ2-2,-,-
TGTGCCCGGAGTGTTGGGACTAGCTTTAATGAGCAGTTCTTC,CARSVGTSFNEQFF,TRBV30,TRBJ2-1,-,TRBD2
TGCAGCGCTGGAAGGACAGGAAACACTGAAGCTTTCTTT,CSAGRTGNTEAFF,TRBV29-1,TRBJ1-1,-,TRBD1
TGCGCCAGCAGCCCCGGGACAGTTGGTGGCTACGAGCAGTACTTC,CASSPGTVGGYEQYF,TRBV5-1,TRBJ2-7,few,TRBD1
TGTGCCACCAGTGATTTGCGGCGAGGGGGTTCCTACAATGAGCAGTTCTTC,CATSDLRRGGSYNEQFF,TRBV24-1,TRBJ2-1,-,-
TGTGCCTCCAGAAGTAGGGCGGGGATATACAATGAGCAGTACTTC,CASRSRAGIYNEQYF,TRBV3-1,TRBJ2-7,-,-
TGTGCCAGCAGCCATAGTAGTAACATTCAGTACTTC,CASSHSSNIQYF,TRBV3-1,TRBJ2-4,-,-
TGTGCCATCAATCGGGACTTCCCGGACACTGGCGACTACGAGCAGTACTTC,CAINRDFPDTGDYEQYF,TRBV10-3,TRBJ2-7,many,-
TGTGCCAGCAGTCCCCGAGATGAGCAGTTCTTC,CASSPRDEQFF,TRBV18,TRBJ2-1,many,-
TGCAGTGCTAGGGTACAGTACAATGAGCAGTTCTTC,CSARVQYNEQFF,TRBV20-1,TRBJ2-1,-,-
TGCAGTGCCAGACGGGATTTCCTGGATACGCAGTATTTT,CSARRDFLDTQYF,TRBV20-1,TRBJ2-3,few,-
TGTGCCAGCTCTAGGTCTGAAGGCGATGAGCAGTACTTC,CASSRSEGDEQYF,TRBV18,TRBJ2-7,-,-
TGCAGCGTTGACAGGGACACTCGGGGCTACACCTTC,CSVDRDTRGYTF,TRBV29-1,TRBJ1-2,many,-
TGTGCCAGCAGCCGGGACGCACAAGAGACCCAGTACTTC,CASSRDAQETQYF,TRBV5-4,TRBJ2-5,-,-
TGCAGTGCTACGCTCGGGCAGGGGACAGGGCATGAGCAGTTCTTC,CSATLGQGTGHEQFF,TRBV20-1,TRBJ2-1,-,TRBD1
TGCGCCAACAGCTATATAGCGGAGTCCTACAATGAGCAGTTCTTC,CANSYIAESYNEQFF,TRBV5-1,TRBJ2-1,-,-
TGCAGTGCTAGTCCACAATCAGAGCAGTTCTTC,CSASPQSEQFF,TRBV20-1,TRBJ2-1,few,-
TGCAGTGCTTGGGGACGGCACCAAGAGACCCAGTACTTC,CSAWGRHQETQYF,TRBV20-1,TRBJ2-5,-,-